This TCR beta chain is drawn from a study of cytomegalovirus exposure and HLA in healthy donors. The CDR3 has 16 residues. The germline V gene encodes CDR1 SGDLS and CDR2 YYNGEE. V shed 3 bases and J shed 0 bases, with 12 bases lying between them. A multiplex PCR was run with 60 Vbeta primers and 13 Jbeta primers. Some clones are missing from TCRdb's copy, which holds only in-frame ones; the method was immunoSEQ multiplex PCR. The sample consists of 250,000 to 350,000 clones, 75% to 90% of them appearing once. Findings and limits, study-wide: In a later analysis, an Asian-associated ancestry cluster reportedly showed fewer N-insertions than the approximately 700-donor mean. Most subjects' HLA-A and HLA-B alleles were reportedly predicted from TCR beta sequences. Reported results showed that the classifier diagnosed cytomegalovirus status with high specificity and sensitivity. The dataset shows that most TCR sequences were rare, while some public TCRs occurred in many donors.

Regarding this clone: Its antigen is unknown.

V and J are TRBV9 and TRBJ2-2, with D tentatively TRBD2 (6 bases). The TCR was taken from a man between 40 and 49 years old in good health and CMV-seropositive. The sample consisted of PBMCs. The CDR3 region has the DNA TGTGCCAGCAGCGAGAGGGACTCCCCGAACACCGGGGAGCTGTTTTTT. This sequence encodes CASSERDSPNTGELFF.